This entry describes one TCR beta chain. This sample was included in a study of cytomegalovirus exposure and HLA in healthy donors. Primers included in the PCR were 60 Vbeta and 13 Jbeta primers. This table comes from immunoSEQ multiplex PCR, and its TCRdb copy is limited to in-frame clones, with some not included. The repertoire holds fewer than 250,000 clones, with around 76% as singletons. Material: PBMCs. The receptor comes from a man aged 35 to 55 in good health and CMV-seropositive.

CDR3 in DNA: TGTGCCACCAGCCCAACTAGCGGGAGAAACACCGGGGAGCTGTTTTTT. Encoded protein: CATSPTSGRNTGELFF. The chain combines TRBV15 with TRBJ2-2; 11 nucleotides match TRBD2. V dropped 5 bases and J dropped 2; count of bases not matched to a gene: 4. CDR3 length: 16 amino acids. Germline V gene lookup returns CDR1 LNHNV and CDR2 YYDKDF (reference sequence).